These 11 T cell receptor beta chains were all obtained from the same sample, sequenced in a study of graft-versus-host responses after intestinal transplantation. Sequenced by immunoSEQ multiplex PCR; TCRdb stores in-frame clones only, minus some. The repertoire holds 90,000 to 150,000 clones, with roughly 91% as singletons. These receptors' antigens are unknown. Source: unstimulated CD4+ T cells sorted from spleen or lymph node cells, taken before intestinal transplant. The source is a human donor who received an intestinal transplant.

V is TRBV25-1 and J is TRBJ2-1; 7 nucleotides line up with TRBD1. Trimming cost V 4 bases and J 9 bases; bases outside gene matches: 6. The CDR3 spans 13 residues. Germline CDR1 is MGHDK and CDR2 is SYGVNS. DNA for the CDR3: TGTGCCAGCAGTGGTTCGACAGGGATTGAGCAGTTCTTC. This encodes CASSGSTGIEQFF.

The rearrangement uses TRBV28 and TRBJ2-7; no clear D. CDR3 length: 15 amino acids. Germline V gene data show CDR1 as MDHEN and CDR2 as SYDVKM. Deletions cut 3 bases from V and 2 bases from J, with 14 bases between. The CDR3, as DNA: TGTGCCAGCAGTTTGAGGAGCGCCCTTACCTACGAGCAGTACTTC. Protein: CASSLRSALTYEQYF. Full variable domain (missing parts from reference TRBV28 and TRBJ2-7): DVKVTQSSRYLVKRTGEKVFLECVQDMDHENMFWYRQDPGLGLRLIYFSYDVKMKEKGDIPEGYSVSREKKERFSLILESASTNQTSMYLCASSLRSALTYEQYFGPGTRLTVT.

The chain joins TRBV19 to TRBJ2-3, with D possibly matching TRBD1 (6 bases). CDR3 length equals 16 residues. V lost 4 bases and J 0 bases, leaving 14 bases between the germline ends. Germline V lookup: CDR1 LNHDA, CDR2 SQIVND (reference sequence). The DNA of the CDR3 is TGTGCCAGTAGTACCAGGGGTACACCTAGCACAGATACGCAGTATTTT. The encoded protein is CASSTRGTPSTDTQYF.

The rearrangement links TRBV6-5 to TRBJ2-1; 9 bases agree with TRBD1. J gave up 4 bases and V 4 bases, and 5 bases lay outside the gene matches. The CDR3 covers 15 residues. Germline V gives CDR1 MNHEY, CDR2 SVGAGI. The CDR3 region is CASSFSGQGYNEQFF. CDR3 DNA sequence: TGTGCCAGCAGTTTTTCGGGACAGGGTTACAATGAGCAGTTCTTC.

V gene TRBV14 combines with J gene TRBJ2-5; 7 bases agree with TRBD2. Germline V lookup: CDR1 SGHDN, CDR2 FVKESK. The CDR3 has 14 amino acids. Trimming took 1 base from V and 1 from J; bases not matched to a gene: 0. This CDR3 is CASSQGLAQETQYF. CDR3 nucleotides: TGTGCCAGCAGCCAAGGACTAGCCCAAGAGACCCAGTACTTC.

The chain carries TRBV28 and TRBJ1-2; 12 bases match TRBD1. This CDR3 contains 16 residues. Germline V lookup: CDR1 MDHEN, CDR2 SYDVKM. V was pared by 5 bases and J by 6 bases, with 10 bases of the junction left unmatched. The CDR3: CASSPLGQGASDGYTF. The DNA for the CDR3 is TGTGCCAGCAGTCCCCTGGGACAGGGGGCGAGCGATGGCTACACCTTC.

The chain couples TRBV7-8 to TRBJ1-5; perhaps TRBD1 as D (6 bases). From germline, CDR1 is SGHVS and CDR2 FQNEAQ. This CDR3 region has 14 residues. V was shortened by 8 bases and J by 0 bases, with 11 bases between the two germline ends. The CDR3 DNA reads TGTGCCAGCCAACACAGGGATAGCAATCAGCCCCAGCATTTT. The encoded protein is CASQHRDSNQPQHF.

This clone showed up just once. The CDR3 spells CASSPRLNTDTQYF. The CDR3 DNA reads as TGCGCCAGCAGCCCGCGACTTAACACAGATACGCAGTATTTT. The chain is built from TRBV5-1 and TRBJ2-3; D not resolved. The CDR3 loop spans 14 amino acids. V was pared by 4 bases and J by 2 bases, with 11 bases between. From germline, CDR1 is SGHRS and CDR2 YFSETQ.

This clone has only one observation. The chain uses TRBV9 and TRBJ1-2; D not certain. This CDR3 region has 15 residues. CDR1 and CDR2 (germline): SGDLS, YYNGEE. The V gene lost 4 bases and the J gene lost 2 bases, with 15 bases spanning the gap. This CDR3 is CASSPQVGWNYGYTF. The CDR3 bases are TGTGCCAGCAGCCCGCAGGTAGGGTGGAACTATGGCTACACCTTC. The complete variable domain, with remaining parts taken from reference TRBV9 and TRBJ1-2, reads DSGVTQTPKHLITATGQRVTLRCSPRSGDLSVYWYQQSLDQGLQFLIQYYNGEERAKGNILERFSAQQFPDLHSELNLSSLELGDSALYFCASSPQVGWNYGYTFGSGTRLTVV.

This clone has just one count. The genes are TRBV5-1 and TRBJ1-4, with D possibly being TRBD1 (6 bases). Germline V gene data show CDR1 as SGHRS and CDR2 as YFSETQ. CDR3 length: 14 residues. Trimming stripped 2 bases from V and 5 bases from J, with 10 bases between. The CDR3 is CASSLGQSNEKLFF. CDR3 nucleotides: TGCGCCAGCAGCTTAGGACAGTCAAATGAAAAACTGTTTTTT.

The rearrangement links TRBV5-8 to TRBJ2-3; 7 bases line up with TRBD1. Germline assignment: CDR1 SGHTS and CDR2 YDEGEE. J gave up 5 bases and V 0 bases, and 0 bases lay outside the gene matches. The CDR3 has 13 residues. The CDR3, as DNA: TGTGCCAGCAGCTTGGACAGGGGAGATACGCAGTATTTT. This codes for CASSLDRGDTQYF. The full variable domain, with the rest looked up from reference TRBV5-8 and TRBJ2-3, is EAGVTQSPTHLIKTRGQQATLRCSPISGHTSVYWYQQALGLGLQFLLWYDEGEERNRGNFPPRFSGRQFPNYSSELNVNALELEDSALYLCASSLDRGDTQYFGPGTRLTVL.